These T cell receptor beta chains were read from a single sample in a study of cytomegalovirus exposure and HLA in healthy donors. The protocol was immunoSEQ multiplex PCR, while the TCRdb copy is restricted to in-frame clones and leaves out a portion. Here the sample spans 120,000 to 150,000 clones, over 70% being singletons. Sequenced: PBMCs. Every receptor here comes from a man aged 40-55 years in good health and CMV-seropositive. Both conserved end residues are part of each CDR3. Fields, in order: CDR3 protein, CDR3 DNA, J gene, clone size, D gene, V gene. The D gene is left open where the match is weak. Where a row states a size, it is once, few, many or the class of an expanded clone; other rows omit it.

CDR3aa: CASSPSQNTEAFF
CDR3nt: TGTGCCAGCTCACCAAGCCAGAACACTGAAGCTTTCTTT
j_gene: TRBJ1-1
abundance: NA
d_gene: NA
v_gene: TRBV18

CDR3aa: CASSPTGGGGETQYF
CDR3nt: TGTGCCAGCAGCCCAACAGGGGGCGGGGGGGAGACCCAGTACTTC
j_gene: TRBJ2-5
abundance: NA
d_gene: NA
v_gene: TRBV7-3

CDR3aa: CASSLARSDTEAFF
CDR3nt: TGTGCCAGCAGCTTAGCGAGGTCGGACACTGAAGCTTTCTTT
j_gene: TRBJ1-1
abundance: NA
d_gene: NA
v_gene: TRBV7-8

CDR3aa: CASSLPLLQGARYEQYF
CDR3nt: TGTGCCAGCAGCTTACCCCTCCTTCAGGGGGCACGCTACGAGCAGTACTTC
j_gene: TRBJ2-7
abundance: NA
d_gene: TRBD1
v_gene: TRBV7-9

CDR3aa: CASSLGRGGVQETQYF
CDR3nt: TGTGCCAGCAGCCTGGGTCGCGGGGGCGTCCAAGAGACCCAGTACTTC
j_gene: TRBJ2-5
abundance: NA
d_gene: NA
v_gene: TRBV14

CDR3aa: CAWVAGGVDTQYF
CDR3nt: TGTGCCTGGGTAGCGGGAGGGGTAGATACGCAGTATTTT
j_gene: TRBJ2-3
abundance: few
d_gene: TRBD2
v_gene: TRBV30

CDR3aa: CASSGRSGAGELFF
CDR3nt: TGCGCCAGCAGTGGTAGAAGCGGGGCTGGGGAGCTGTTTTTT
j_gene: TRBJ2-2
abundance: NA
d_gene: TRBD2
v_gene: TRBV10-2

CDR3aa: CASRRQANEKLFF
CDR3nt: TGTGCCAGCAGACGACAGGCTAATGAAAAACTGTTTTTT
j_gene: TRBJ1-4
abundance: NA
d_gene: NA
v_gene: TRBV2

CDR3aa: CAWSRDFQETQYF
CDR3nt: TGTGCCTGGAGCCGGGACTTTCAAGAGACCCAGTACTTC
j_gene: TRBJ2-5
abundance: NA
d_gene: NA
v_gene: TRBV30

CDR3aa: CASSEFPDSYTDTQYF
CDR3nt: TGTGCCAGCAGTGAATTTCCCGACAGCTACACAGATACGCAGTATTTT
j_gene: TRBJ2-3
abundance: NA
d_gene: NA
v_gene: TRBV2

CDR3aa: CASNGIRTGTYEQYF
CDR3nt: TGTGCCAGCAACGGAATCCGGACAGGGACCTACGAGCAGTACTTC
j_gene: TRBJ2-7
abundance: NA
d_gene: TRBD1
v_gene: TRBV2

CDR3aa: CASSLGLTYEQYF
CDR3nt: TGTGCCAGCAGCCTCGGACTAACCTACGAGCAGTACTTC
j_gene: TRBJ2-7
abundance: NA
d_gene: NA
v_gene: TRBV11-2

CDR3aa: CASSEFRGSGRGQETQYF
CDR3nt: TGTGCCAGCAGTGAATTTCGGGGATCTGGGAGGGGGCAAGAGACCCAGTACTTC
j_gene: TRBJ2-5
abundance: NA
d_gene: NA
v_gene: TRBV25-1

CDR3aa: CASSLVEGGLFF
CDR3nt: TGTGCCAGCAGCTTAGTAGAGGGAGGGCTTTTCTTT
j_gene: TRBJ1-1
abundance: once
d_gene: NA
v_gene: TRBV7-2

CDR3aa: CASSSRTEGNTEAFF
CDR3nt: TGTGCCAGTAGTAGTCGGACAGAGGGTAACACTGAAGCTTTCTTT
j_gene: TRBJ1-1
abundance: few
d_gene: NA
v_gene: TRBV19

CDR3aa: CASSLSQGTYGYTF
CDR3nt: TGCGCCAGCAGCCTCTCACAGGGGACCTATGGCTACACCTTC
j_gene: TRBJ1-2
abundance: NA
d_gene: TRBD1
v_gene: TRBV5-1

CDR3aa: CASSPPLGSYNEQFF
CDR3nt: TGTGCCAGCTCACCACCTCTAGGTTCCTACAATGAGCAGTTCTTC
j_gene: TRBJ2-1
abundance: NA
d_gene: NA
v_gene: TRBV18

CDR3aa: CASSPDYNSNQPQHF
CDR3nt: TGCGCCAGCAGCCCGGACTATAATAGCAATCAGCCCCAGCATTTT
j_gene: TRBJ1-5
abundance: NA
d_gene: NA
v_gene: TRBV4-3

CDR3aa: CASSQDVREREKLFF
CDR3nt: TGCGCCAGCAGCCAAGATGTGAGGGAGCGTGAAAAACTGTTTTTT
j_gene: TRBJ1-4
abundance: NA
d_gene: NA
v_gene: TRBV4-1

CDR3aa: CASSFGLDTGELFF
CDR3nt: TGTGCCAGCAGCTTTGGCCTCGACACCGGGGAGCTGTTTTTT
j_gene: TRBJ2-2
abundance: NA
d_gene: NA
v_gene: TRBV11-3

CDR3aa: CASSQRTLSPGQGPNEKLFF
CDR3nt: TGTGCCAGCAGCCAACGTACTTTATCCCCGGGACAGGGTCCTAATGAAAAACTGTTTTTT
j_gene: TRBJ1-4
abundance: NA
d_gene: TRBD1
v_gene: TRBV4-2

CDR3aa: CTSSQGERQVNQPQHF
CDR3nt: TGCACCAGCAGCCAAGGGGAGAGACAGGTCAATCAGCCCCAGCATTTT
j_gene: TRBJ1-5
abundance: once
d_gene: NA
v_gene: TRBV1

CDR3aa: CASSLNSAGGFSRYNEQFF
CDR3nt: TGTGCCAGCAGCTTAAATTCGGCGGGAGGGTTCTCCCGGTACAATGAGCAGTTCTTC
j_gene: TRBJ2-1
abundance: NA
d_gene: TRBD2
v_gene: TRBV11-2

CDR3aa: CASGYRNNEKLFF
CDR3nt: TGCGCCAGCGGGTACAGGAATAATGAAAAACTGTTTTTT
j_gene: TRBJ1-4
abundance: few
d_gene: NA
v_gene: TRBV10-2

CDR3aa: CASSAGQGAIRANVLTF
CDR3nt: TGTGCCAGCAGTGCGGGACAGGGGGCTATTAGGGCCAACGTCCTGACTTTC
j_gene: TRBJ2-6
abundance: NA
d_gene: TRBD1
v_gene: TRBV6-1

CDR3aa: CASSFQDRARNGYTF
CDR3nt: TGCGCCAGCAGCTTTCAGGACAGGGCTCGAAATGGCTACACCTTC
j_gene: TRBJ1-2
abundance: NA
d_gene: TRBD1
v_gene: TRBV5-1

CDR3aa: CASRPDGTKLYGYTF
CDR3nt: TGTGCCAGCAGACCCGACGGGACTAAGCTCTATGGCTACACCTTC
j_gene: TRBJ1-2
abundance: NA
d_gene: NA
v_gene: TRBV11-2

CDR3aa: CASGLAGGGPSPKHF
CDR3nt: TGTGCTAGTGGTTTGGCCGGAGGCGGACCGTCTCCTAAGCACTTC
j_gene: TRBJ2-5
abundance: NA
d_gene: NA
v_gene: TRBV12-5

CDR3aa: CASPLPGQGKTEAFF
CDR3nt: TGTGCCAGCCCCCTCCCCGGACAGGGAAAAACTGAAGCTTTCTTT
j_gene: TRBJ1-1
abundance: NA
d_gene: TRBD1
v_gene: TRBV2

CDR3aa: CASSLAGGEQFF
CDR3nt: TGTGCTAGCAGCTTAGCTGGCGGTGAGCAGTTCTTC
j_gene: TRBJ2-1
abundance: few
d_gene: NA
v_gene: TRBV7-7

CDR3aa: CASSLDGQGSFSPLHF
CDR3nt: TGCGCCAGCAGCTTAGACGGACAGGGGTCTTTCTCACCCCTCCACTTT
j_gene: TRBJ1-6
abundance: NA
d_gene: TRBD1
v_gene: TRBV5-1

CDR3aa: CASSLGQGPNTGELFF
CDR3nt: TGCGCCAGCAGCTTGGGCCAGGGCCCGAACACCGGGGAGCTGTTTTTT
j_gene: TRBJ2-2
abundance: NA
d_gene: NA
v_gene: TRBV5-1

CDR3aa: CASSQASGSKTQYF
CDR3nt: TGCGCCAGCAGCCAAGCTAGCGGGAGTAAGACCCAGTACTTC
j_gene: TRBJ2-5
abundance: NA
d_gene: TRBD2
v_gene: TRBV4-3

CDR3aa: CASIQGWVGELFF
CDR3nt: TGTGCCAGCATCCAGGGTTGGGTCGGGGAGCTGTTTTTT
j_gene: TRBJ2-2
abundance: few
d_gene: NA
v_gene: TRBV28

CDR3aa: CASSFPGGSTEAFF
CDR3nt: TGTGCCAGCAGTTTCCCAGGGGGGAGCACTGAAGCTTTCTTT
j_gene: TRBJ1-1
abundance: NA
d_gene: TRBD1
v_gene: TRBV28

CDR3aa: CASSFGRGDNSPLHF
CDR3nt: TGTGCCAGCAGCTTCGGCAGGGGGGATAATTCACCCCTCCACTTT
j_gene: TRBJ1-6
abundance: NA
d_gene: TRBD1
v_gene: TRBV5-4

CDR3aa: CAWSSLGGRARDTQYF
CDR3nt: TGTGCCTGGAGTAGTTTGGGCGGGAGGGCTAGAGATACGCAGTATTTT
j_gene: TRBJ2-3
abundance: NA
d_gene: TRBD2
v_gene: TRBV30

CDR3aa: CASSVPGQGYEQYF
CDR3nt: TGCGCCAGCAGCGTCCCGGGACAGGGCTACGAGCAGTACTTC
j_gene: TRBJ2-7
abundance: NA
d_gene: TRBD1
v_gene: TRBV10-2

CDR3aa: CASSLTVNYGYTF
CDR3nt: TGTGCCAGCAGTCTTACAGTTAACTATGGCTACACCTTC
j_gene: TRBJ1-2
abundance: NA
d_gene: NA
v_gene: TRBV27

CDR3aa: CASRNRGRKEKLFF
CDR3nt: TGCGCCAGCAGAAACAGGGGGCGGAAAGAAAAACTGTTTTTT
j_gene: TRBJ1-4
abundance: NA
d_gene: TRBD1
v_gene: TRBV23-1

CDR3aa: CASSALAGGESTGELFF
CDR3nt: TGTGCCAGCAGTGCCTTAGCGGGGGGAGAATCTACCGGGGAGCTGTTTTTT
j_gene: TRBJ2-2
abundance: NA
d_gene: TRBD2
v_gene: TRBV6-1

CDR3aa: CASSRTGSPYEQYF
CDR3nt: TGTGCCAGCAGCCGAACAGGGTCCCCCTACGAGCAGTACTTC
j_gene: TRBJ2-7
abundance: NA
d_gene: NA
v_gene: TRBV6-5

CDR3aa: CASSDSKGDNQPQHF
CDR3nt: TGTGCCAGCAGTGACTCGAAGGGGGACAATCAGCCCCAGCATTTT
j_gene: TRBJ1-5
abundance: NA
d_gene: NA
v_gene: TRBV6-4

CDR3aa: CASSYVPGVSYNEQFF
CDR3nt: TGTGCCAGCAGTTACGTCCCCGGGGTCTCCTACAATGAGCAGTTCTTC
j_gene: TRBJ2-1
abundance: NA
d_gene: NA
v_gene: TRBV6-6

CDR3aa: CASSLSGTPNTGELFF
CDR3nt: TGTGCCAGCAGTTTATCGGGGACACCGAACACCGGGGAGCTGTTTTTT
j_gene: TRBJ2-2
abundance: NA
d_gene: NA
v_gene: TRBV27

CDR3aa: CASSFSGQGGTSEQYF
CDR3nt: TGTGCCAGCAGTTTCTCCGGACAGGGTGGTACTTCCGAGCAGTACTTC
j_gene: TRBJ2-7
abundance: NA
d_gene: TRBD1
v_gene: TRBV27

CDR3aa: CASSLGDGGKNIQYF
CDR3nt: TGTGCCAGCAGTCTCGGAGACGGGGGCAAAAACATTCAGTACTTC
j_gene: TRBJ2-4
abundance: NA
d_gene: NA
v_gene: TRBV6-5

CDR3aa: CASSISPFFTGELFF
CDR3nt: TGTGCCAGCAGCATATCTCCCTTTTTCACCGGGGAGCTGTTTTTT
j_gene: TRBJ2-2
abundance: NA
d_gene: NA
v_gene: TRBV7-8

CDR3aa: CAWSGGGSQYEQYF
CDR3nt: TGTGCCTGGAGTGGAGGCGGGAGCCAGTACGAGCAGTACTTC
j_gene: TRBJ2-7
abundance: NA
d_gene: TRBD2
v_gene: TRBV30

CDR3aa: CASSLDRDSYGYTF
CDR3nt: TGTGCCAGCAGCTTAGACCGGGACAGCTATGGCTACACCTTC
j_gene: TRBJ1-2
abundance: NA
d_gene: TRBD1
v_gene: TRBV7-2

CDR3aa: CASSLESGRAPAEQYF
CDR3nt: TGTGCCAGCAGCTTAGAGAGCGGGAGGGCTCCAGCGGAGCAGTACTTC
j_gene: TRBJ2-7
abundance: NA
d_gene: TRBD2
v_gene: TRBV7-9

CDR3aa: CASSDFPGFNEKLFF
CDR3nt: TGTGCCAGTAGCGACTTCCCGGGATTTAATGAAAAACTGTTTTTT
j_gene: TRBJ1-4
abundance: NA
d_gene: NA
v_gene: TRBV19

CDR3aa: CASSPRDSYNEQFF
CDR3nt: TGTGCCAGCAGTCCGCGGGACTCCTACAATGAGCAGTTCTTC
j_gene: TRBJ2-1
abundance: once
d_gene: NA
v_gene: TRBV6-5

CDR3aa: CASLWTGSWTEAFF
CDR3nt: TGTGCCAGTCTATGGACAGGGAGTTGGACTGAAGCTTTCTTT
j_gene: TRBJ1-1
abundance: NA
d_gene: TRBD1
v_gene: TRBV19

CDR3aa: CSDGGLPTDTQYF
CDR3nt: TGCAGCGATGGAGGACTCCCCACAGATACGCAGTATTTT
j_gene: TRBJ2-3
abundance: NA
d_gene: NA
v_gene: TRBV29-1

CDR3aa: CSASRTRQYF
CDR3nt: TGCAGTGCTAGCAGGACACGGCAGTACTTC
j_gene: TRBJ2-7
abundance: NA
d_gene: NA
v_gene: TRBV20-1